Shown below are 24 T cell receptor beta chains from a single sample sequenced in a study of T cells in Graves' hyperthyroidism and ophthalmopathy. What was amplified from RNA transcripts were TCR beta CDR3 regions. The HTBI set primed first-round TCR CDR3 RT-PCR. TCRdb called the multiplex PCR reads again in MiXCR, with one record for every CDR3 protein. The sample shows roughly 420,000 distinct CDR3 sequences, roughly 14% of them seen only once. What was sequenced was blood. The receptors derive from a woman under 30 with Graves' hyperthyroidism.

The sample holds many counts of this clonotype. The chain joins TRBV7-2 to TRBJ2-1, with D hard to call. The CDR3 spans 16 residues. Between the trimmed V and J ends, which lost 5 bases and 2 bases, there was a span of 16 bases. CDR1 and CDR2 (germline): SGHTA, FQGNSA. In nucleotides, the CDR3 is TGTGCCAGCAGCCGTACAGTGAATGACCCCTACAATGAGCAGTTCTTC. Protein product: CASSRTVNDPYNEQFF. The full variable domain, completed using reference TRBV7-2 and TRBJ2-1, is GAGVSQSPSNKVTEKGKDVELRCDPISGHTALYWYRQSLGQGLEFLIYFQGNSAPDKSGLPSDRFSAERTGGSVSTLTIQRTQQEDSAVYLCASSRTVNDPYNEQFFGPGTRLTVL.

This clonotype came up a few times. The genes are TRBV9 and TRBJ1-2; the match to TRBD1 covers 8 bases. The J segment lost 4 bases and the V segment lost 3 bases, leaving 8 bases of the junction unmatched. Germline CDR1 reads SGDLS; CDR2 reads YYNGEE. The CDR3 runs 15 residues. CDR3 loop: CASSAVRDRSYGYTF. In DNA, the CDR3 is TGTGCCAGCAGCGCCGTCCGGGACAGGTCCTATGGCTACACCTTC.

This clonotype was recorded many times. This sequence joins TRBV7-8 and TRBJ1-1; D not certain. The CDR3 has 16 residues. The germline CDR1 and CDR2 sequences are SGHVS and FQNEAQ. V was cut by 2 bases and J by 9 bases, with 22 bases left in between. The CDR3 protein is CASSLRSGVFSTQAFF. In DNA, the CDR3 is TGTGCCAGCAGCTTAAGATCCGGGGTGTTCTCTACCCAAGCTTTCTTT.

This clonotype appeared a few times. The rearrangement links TRBV20-1 to TRBJ2-4, with D hard to call. This CDR3 spans 12 amino acids. Germline V gives CDR1 DFQATT, CDR2 SNEGSKA (reference sequence). V gave up 3 bases and J gave up 8 bases, with 11 bases separating them. The CDR3 loop reads CSARSRGDIQYF. CDR3 DNA: TGCAGTGCTAGGTCTCGAGGAGACATTCAGTACTTC.

This clonotype occurred many times. This chain uses TRBV30 with TRBJ2-5, with D possibly being TRBD1 or TRBD2 (5 bases each). The CDR3 has 12 residues. The germline V and J ends were trimmed by 4 bases and 3 bases, with 9 bases remaining between them. Germline assignment: CDR1 GTSNPN and CDR2 SVGIG (reference sequence). The CDR3 nucleotides are TGTGCCTGGAATGGGGGAGAAGAGACCCAGTACTTC. This gives the protein CAWNGGEETQYF.

This clonotype was counted ten times or more. The CDR3 spells CASSLTDRAYEQYF. CDR3 in DNA: TGCGCCAGCAGCTTGACGGACAGGGCCTACGAGCAGTACTTC. The chain uses TRBV5-1 and TRBJ2-7; TRBD1 agrees at 8 bases. The J segment lost 2 bases and the V segment lost 1 base, leaving 2 bases of the junction unmatched. The CDR3 has 14 amino acids. CDR1 is SGHRS and CDR2 is YFSETQ in the germline V gene. Supplemented by reference TRBV5-1 and TRBJ2-7, the full variable domain reads KAGVTQTPRYLIKTRGQQVTLSCSPISGHRSVSWYQQTPGQGLQFLFEYFSETQRNKGNFPGRFSGRQFSNSRSEMNVSTLELGDSALYLCASSLTDRAYEQYFGPGTRLTVT.

This clonotype was recorded a few times. The chain has TRBV2 and TRBJ2-5; TRBD2 matches 13 bases. The germline V gene encodes CDR1 SNHLY and CDR2 FYNNEI. Trimming took 6 bases from V and 11 from J; bases not matched to a gene: 9. CDR3 size: 14 residues. DNA for the CDR3: TGTGCCAGCAGCCTAGGACTAGCGGGAGACGGTCAGTACTTC. Protein sequence: CASSLGLAGDGQYF.

Points on this clonotype: The germline gene is not matched at one end of the junction; a read error may be the cause. The gene calls are TRBV12-3 or TRBV12-4 and TRBJ2-7; either TRBD1 or TRBD2 may fit D (5 bases each). This CDR3 is 15 amino acids long. CDR3 DNA sequence: TGTGCCAGCAGCTCAGATCCGGGACCCTCCAACGAGCAGTACTTC. Translation gives CASSSDPGPSNEQYF.

There are a few counts of this clonotype. CDR3: CASSQATGGGEKLFF. The CDR3 DNA is TGTGCCAGCAGCCAAGCGACAGGGGGGGGTGAAAAACTGTTTTTT. The chain couples TRBV4-2 to TRBJ1-4, with 9 bases that match TRBD1. In germline, CDR1 is LGHNA, CDR2 YNFKEQ. Germline trimming cut 1 base from V and 7 bases from J; bases unmatched to any gene: 4. The CDR3 is 15 residues long.

This clonotype was observed at least ten times. The rearrangement joins TRBV5-1 to TRBJ2-7; TRBD1 matches 9 bases. The J segment lost 3 bases and the V segment lost 4 bases, leaving 5 bases of the junction unmatched. This CDR3 is 14 amino acids long. The germline V gene has CDR1 SGHRS and CDR2 YFSETQ. The CDR3 here is CASSLPGQGYEQYF. CDR3 coding DNA: TGCGCCAGCAGCCTGCCGGGACAGGGCTACGAGCAGTACTTC.

This clonotype was seen ten or more times. The chain is built from TRBV7-2 and TRBJ2-3; 8 positions agree with TRBD2. Germline V gene sequence: CDR1 SGHTA, CDR2 FQGNSA. Trimming at V came to 0 bases and at J to 4 bases, leaving 9 bases not matched to a gene. The CDR3 extends over 17 amino acids. The CDR3 DNA sequence: TGTGCCAGCAGCTTAGCGCGGGTAGCGGGGTGGTCAGATACGCAGTATTTT. Protein: CASSLARVAGWSDTQYF.

DNA for the CDR3: TGTGCCAGTGGCCCGCGGGGCACTAATGAAAAACTGTTTTTT. This codes for CASGPRGTNEKLFF. The chain combines TRBV19 with TRBJ1-4, with a tentative D call TRBD1 (5 bases). V lost 8 bases to trimming and J lost 2 bases, with 12 bases between them. The CDR3 runs to 14 residues. Germline values: CDR1 LNHDA, CDR2 SQIVND (reference sequence).

This clonotype was observed many times. V usage is TRBV6-2 or TRBV6-3 and J usage is TRBJ2-7; 8 bases align to TRBD2. With 0 bases clipped from V and 1 base from J, the junction kept 14 bases outside the gene matches. Germline-derived CDR1 and CDR2 are MNHEY and SVGEGT. The CDR3 sequence is 19 residues long. Here the CDR3 reads CASSYSRRPTSAPSYEQYF. DNA for the CDR3: TGTGCCAGCAGTTACTCGCGCAGGCCGACTAGCGCCCCGTCCTACGAGCAGTACTTC.

This clonotype was recorded a few times. A much larger clone lies a single base off, so this may be a read error. The V and J genes are TRBV30 and TRBJ2-7; TRBD2 agrees at 7 bases. This CDR3 has 14 amino acids. In germline, CDR1 is GTSNPN, CDR2 SVGIG (reference sequence). V trimming: 0 bases; J trimming: 4 bases; junction bases outside the gene matches: 6. CDR3 DNA sequence: TGTGCCTGGAGTGTAGGGCCTAGCGGTTACGAGCAGTACTTC. Translation gives CAWSVGPSGYEQYF.

This clonotype was counted at least ten times. The gene calls are TRBV5-1 and TRBJ2-7; 10 positions match TRBD1. The CDR3 contains 14 residues. V dropped 4 bases and J dropped 3; count of bases not matched to a gene: 4. From germline, CDR1 is SGHRS and CDR2 YFSETQ. The CDR3 DNA reads as TGCGCCAGCAGCCGGGGACAGGGGTTCTACGAGCAGTACTTC. It encodes CASSRGQGFYEQYF. The complete variable domain, with remaining parts taken from reference TRBV5-1 and TRBJ2-7, reads KAGVTQTPRYLIKTRGQQVTLSCSPISGHRSVSWYQQTPGQGLQFLFEYFSETQRNKGNFPGRFSGRQFSNSRSEMNVSTLELGDSALYLCASSRGQGFYEQYFGPGTRLTVT.

The chain uses TRBV7-2 and TRBJ1-2; TRBD1 is a possible D gene (5 bases). V lost 6 bases to trimming and J lost 5 bases, with 16 bases between them. Germline loops: CDR1 SGHTA, CDR2 FQGNSA. The CDR3 runs to 14 residues. Here the CDR3 reads CASSRTGTLYGYTF. The CDR3 DNA reads TGTGCCAGCAGTCGGACCGGGACCCTATATGGCTACACCTTC.

This clonotype was detected many times. The gene calls are TRBV11-2 and TRBJ2-5, with 16 bases fitting TRBD2. In germline, CDR1 is SGHAT, CDR2 FQNNGV. The V gene end was trimmed by 5 bases and the J gene end by 6 bases; junction bases not matched to a gene: 9. The CDR3 extends over 17 amino acids. The CDR3 is CASSLPGTSGGAKTQYF. The CDR3 nucleotides are TGTGCCAGCAGCCTACCCGGGACTAGCGGGGGGGCAAAGACCCAGTACTTC.

This clonotype has ten or more counts. The chain recombines TRBV2 with TRBJ2-2, with 7 bases aligning to TRBD1. Per the germline V gene, CDR1 is SNHLY and CDR2 is FYNNEI. CDR3 length equals 12 residues. V trimming: 9 bases; J trimming: 7 bases; junction bases outside the gene matches: 5. The CDR3 region has the DNA TGTGCCAGTACAGGGGATAACGGGGAGCTGTTTTTT. It specifies CASTGDNGELFF.

The chain recombines TRBV7-9 with TRBJ2-7; D is perhaps TRBD1 (5 bases). The V gene lost 5 bases and the J gene lost 5 bases, with 22 bases spanning the gap. The CDR3 is 16 amino acids. CDR1 SEHNR and CDR2 FQNEAQ come from the germline V gene (reference sequence). The CDR3 DNA reads TGTGCCAGCAGCGGGGCTATAAGGACACGAAACGACGAGCAGTACTTC. Translated, it gives CASSGAIRTRNDEQYF.

This clonotype occurred many times. The chain is built from TRBV4-1 and TRBJ1-2; unclear D gene. CDR1 is MGHRA, CDR2 YSYEKL, per germline. The CDR3 runs 13 residues. V was clipped by 3 bases and J by 4 bases, with 9 bases between them. The CDR3 bases are TGCGCCAGCAGCCAGCGGACGGGCTATGGCTACACCTTC. Its translation: CASSQRTGYGYTF.

As concerns this clonotype: This could be a read error, since a much larger clone is one nucleotide away. The rearrangement uses TRBV12-3 or TRBV12-4 and TRBJ2-3; D is undetermined. The CDR3 contains 14 residues. V lost 5 bases to trimming and J lost 4 bases, with 13 bases between them. As DNA, the CDR3 is TGTGCCAGCAGTCCAGCCGGAAGGGCAGATACGCAGTATTTT. Protein sequence: CASSPAGRADTQYF.

This clonotype was seen many times. V gene TRBV19 combines with J gene TRBJ1-2; D unresolved. Germline values: CDR1 LNHDA, CDR2 SQIVND (reference sequence). Trimming took 3 bases from V and 8 from J, leaving 13 bases between them. This CDR3 is 13 amino acids long. The DNA of the CDR3 is TGTGCCAGTAGTATCACGGACCTTTCAGGCTACACCTTC. It encodes CASSITDLSGYTF.

Ten or more counts support this clonotype. The chain combines TRBV7-9 with TRBJ1-2; D gene ambiguous. The germline gives CDR1 SEHNR, CDR2 FQNEAQ (reference sequence). V gave up 5 bases and J gave up 6 bases, with 13 bases separating them. This CDR3 has 13 residues. CDR3 amino acids: CASSPSHGDGYTF. CDR3 DNA: TGTGCCAGCAGCCCTTCCCACGGAGATGGCTACACCTTC. Supplemented by reference TRBV7-9 and TRBJ1-2, the full variable domain reads DTGVSQNPRHKITKRGQNVTFRCDPISEHNRLYWYRQTLGQGPEFLTYFQNEAQLEKSRLLSDRFSAERPKGSFSTLEIQRTEQGDSAMYLCASSPSHGDGYTFGSGTRLTVV.

This clonotype was recorded many times. The gene calls are TRBV11-2 and TRBJ1-3; no clear D gene. The CDR3 length is 16 residues. The germline V and J ends were trimmed by 3 bases and 0 bases, with 12 bases remaining between them. The germline gives CDR1 SGHAT, CDR2 FQNNGV. The CDR3 reads CASSLSQSYSGNTIYF. The CDR3 DNA follows: TGTGCCAGCAGCTTGTCCCAGAGTTACTCTGGAAACACCATATATTTT.